A single T cell receptor beta chain is shown here with its context. It has no known antigen specificity. It has no much larger one-base neighbor in the sample; base qualities were not kept. This record comes from a study of CD8+ T cells in alopecia areata (dated by TCRdb to 2016 to 2019). In the study overall: The treated patients took part in an open-label pilot trial in which moderate-to-severe alopecia areata was treated with oral tofacitinib at 5 to 10 mg twice daily. Tofacitinib was given for 6 to 18 months, followed by 6 months of follow-up off drug to assess delayed response and recurrence. In treated patients, disease severity was measured using the SALT score, which gives the percentage of scalp surface area affected. Tofacitinib-treated patients had biopsies at baseline and at 4 and 24 weeks of treatment, with a later scalp biopsy in several patients. Amplification of TCRbeta CDR3 regions was done by immunoSEQ multiplex PCR using 35 Vbeta forward primers and 13 Jbeta reverse primers. On the human side, TCRbeta sequencing was run on scalp tissue and on sorted CD4+ and CD8+ peripheral blood T cells from healthy controls and from alopecia areata patients with either patchy or totalis/universalis disease. Scalp clonality was compared across normal scalp (n=4), patchy alopecia areata scalp (n=8), and alopecia totalis/universalis scalp (n=8). RNA was extracted with the PAXgene miRNA kit for fixed scalp, the miRNeasy kit for PBMCs, and the RNeasy kit for mouse skin. To study T cell clonal expansion in alopecia areata, the researchers applied high-throughput TCRbeta sequencing to both the C3H/HeJ mouse model and human patients.

The treatment or condition label corresponds to: oral pan-JAK inhibitor, 5-10 mg twice daily. Lesional scalp punch biopsies and peripheral blood were collected from alopecia areata patients. PBMCs were isolated by density centrifugation and stained for CD3, CD4 and CD8, and CD4+ and CD8+ T cells were sorted on a FACSAria. Summary of the overall study and its limitations: During tofacitinib treatment, many expanded lesional clones remained in scalp and blood, and this persistence may partly explain relapse after treatment is stopped. The treated cohort was small, with a single nonresponder, so links between baseline CD8+ expansion and response need larger studies. Tofacitinib significantly decreased scalp clonality and the number of expanded CD8+ clones among the top 100 scalp clones. Resident alphabeta T cells in normal human skin are also sequenced, complicating scalp TCR repertoire analysis, unlike mouse skin dominated by gammadelta T cells. Higher clonality and more expanded CD8+ clones were observed in lesional scalp than in normal scalp, particularly in alopecia totalis/universalis, a finding suggestive of antigenic drive. TCR sequences shared between patients were less clear than in mice, possibly partly because of HLA diversity in the patient population.

V and J are truncated by 5 bases and 1 base respectively, leaving an intervening sequence of 9 bases. The CDR3 spans 13 residues, from the cysteine through the phenylalanine. The entry retains the CDR3 DNA only, 39 bases that are in frame from base 1. CDR1 and CDR2, per the germline V gene, are SGHRS and YFSETQ. The library was generated by the immunoSEQ multiplex PCR assay. RNA was extracted from all samples and reverse transcribed into cDNA as template for TCR sequencing. SuperScript III was used for first-strand cDNA synthesis, primed with a 2:1 mix of oligo-dT and random hexamers. A synthetic immune receptor repertoire was used to assess amplification bias, and residual bias was removed computationally. The source study handled its data this way. Raw reads were preprocessed to remove errors, and CDR3 was defined by IMGT conventions from the conserved cysteine to phenylalanine. Clonality was computed by normalizing Shannon entropy by log2 of the number of productive unique TCRs and subtracting the result from 1. Whether scalp clones were CD4 or CD8 was inferred by matching scalp TCRbeta sequences against CD4 and CD8 repertoires sorted from blood. TCRdb's version of the immuneACCESS table is confined to in-frame rearrangements and falls short of the full clone set. An unresolved V gene accounts for under half of the shortfall where checked; the remainder is of unknown origin. V and J calls and clone size are as listed in that table; D and trimming were resolved from the DNA. The table for this sample lists approximately 200,000 clones; around 43% of them were counted only once. Around 2.8% of the sample is in the top ten clones.

The input for sequencing was CD4+ T cells sorted from blood, taken around week 36, from a patient treated with tofacitinib. This sequence uses TRBV5-1 and TRBJ2-5; the D gene is perhaps TRBD2, on 6 matching bases. The source is a human donor with alopecia areata. In nucleotides, the sequence is TGCGCCAGCAGAGGGACTCCCCAAGAGACCCAGTACTTC. The translation is CASRGTPQETQYF.